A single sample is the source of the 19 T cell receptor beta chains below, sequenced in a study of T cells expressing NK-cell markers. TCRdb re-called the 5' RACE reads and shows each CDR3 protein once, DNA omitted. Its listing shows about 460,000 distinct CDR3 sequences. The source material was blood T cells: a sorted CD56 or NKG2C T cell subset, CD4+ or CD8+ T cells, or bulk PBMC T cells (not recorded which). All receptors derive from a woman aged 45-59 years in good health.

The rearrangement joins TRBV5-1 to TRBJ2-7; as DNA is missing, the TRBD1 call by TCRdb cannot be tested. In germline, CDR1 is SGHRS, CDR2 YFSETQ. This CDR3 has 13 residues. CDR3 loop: CASSKGDYYEQYF.

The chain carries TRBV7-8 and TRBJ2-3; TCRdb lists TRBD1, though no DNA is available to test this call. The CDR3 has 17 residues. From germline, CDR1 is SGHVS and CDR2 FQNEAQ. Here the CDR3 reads CASSLWDSENSVDTQYF.

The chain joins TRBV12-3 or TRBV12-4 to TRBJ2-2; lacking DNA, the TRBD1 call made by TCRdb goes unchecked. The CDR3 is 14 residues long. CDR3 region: CASRVDRFTGELFF.

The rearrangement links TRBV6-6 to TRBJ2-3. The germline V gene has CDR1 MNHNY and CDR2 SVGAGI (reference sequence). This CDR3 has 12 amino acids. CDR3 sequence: CASGVATDTQYF.

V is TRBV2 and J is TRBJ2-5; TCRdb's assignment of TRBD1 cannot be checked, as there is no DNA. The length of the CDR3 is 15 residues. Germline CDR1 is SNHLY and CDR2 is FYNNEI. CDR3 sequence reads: CASSETGTGKETQYF.

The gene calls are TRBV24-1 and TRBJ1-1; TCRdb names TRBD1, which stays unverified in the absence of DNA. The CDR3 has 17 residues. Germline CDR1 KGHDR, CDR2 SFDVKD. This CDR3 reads CATSDSRQVGENTEAFF.

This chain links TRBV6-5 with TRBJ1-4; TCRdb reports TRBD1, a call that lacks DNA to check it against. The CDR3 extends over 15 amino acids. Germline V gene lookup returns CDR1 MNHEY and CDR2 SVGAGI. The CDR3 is CASSPGRTANEKLFF.

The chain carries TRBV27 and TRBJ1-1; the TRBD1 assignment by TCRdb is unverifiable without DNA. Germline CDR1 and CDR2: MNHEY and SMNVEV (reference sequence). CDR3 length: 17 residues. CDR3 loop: CASTHAGKGYMNTEAFF.

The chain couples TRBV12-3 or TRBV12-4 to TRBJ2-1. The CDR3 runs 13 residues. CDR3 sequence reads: CASSLTQRNEQFF.

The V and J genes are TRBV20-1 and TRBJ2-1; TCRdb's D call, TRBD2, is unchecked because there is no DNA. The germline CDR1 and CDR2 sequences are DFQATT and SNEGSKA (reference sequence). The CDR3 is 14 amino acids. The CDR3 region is CSASGVTNGNEQFF.

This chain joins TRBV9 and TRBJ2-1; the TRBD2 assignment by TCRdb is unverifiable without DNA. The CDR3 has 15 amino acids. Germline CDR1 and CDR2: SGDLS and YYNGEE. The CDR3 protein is CASSKTSGGLGEQFF.

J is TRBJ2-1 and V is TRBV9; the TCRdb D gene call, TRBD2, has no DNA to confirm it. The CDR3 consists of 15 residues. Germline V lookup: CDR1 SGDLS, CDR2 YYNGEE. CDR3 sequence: CASSLGGTSHTVTFF.

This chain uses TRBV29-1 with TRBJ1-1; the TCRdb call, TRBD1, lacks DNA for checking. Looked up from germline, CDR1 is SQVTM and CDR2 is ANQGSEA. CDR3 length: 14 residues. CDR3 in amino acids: CSGCTGLLNTEAFF.

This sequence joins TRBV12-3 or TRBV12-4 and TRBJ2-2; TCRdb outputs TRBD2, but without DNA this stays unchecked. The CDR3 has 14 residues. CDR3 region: CASSLDSITGELFF.

This CDR3 reads CASSVPLAGGSTDTQYF. The chain recombines TRBV9 with TRBJ2-3; TCRdb names TRBD2, which stays unverified in the absence of DNA. Germline V lookup: CDR1 SGDLS, CDR2 YYNGEE. The CDR3 totals 17 residues.

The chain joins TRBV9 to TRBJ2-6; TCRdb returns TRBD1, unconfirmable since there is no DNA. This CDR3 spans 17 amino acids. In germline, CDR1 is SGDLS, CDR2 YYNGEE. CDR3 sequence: CASSLRTGGAGANVLTF. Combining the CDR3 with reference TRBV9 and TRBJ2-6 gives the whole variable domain DSGVTQTPKHLITATGQRVTLRCSPRSGDLSVYWYQQSLDQGLQFLIQYYNGEERAKGNILERFSAQQFPDLHSELNLSSLELGDSALYFCASSLRTGGAGANVLTFGAGSRLTVL.

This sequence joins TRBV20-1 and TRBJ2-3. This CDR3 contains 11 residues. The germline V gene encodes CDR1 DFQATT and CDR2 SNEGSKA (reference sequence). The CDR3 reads CSASSVGTQYF.

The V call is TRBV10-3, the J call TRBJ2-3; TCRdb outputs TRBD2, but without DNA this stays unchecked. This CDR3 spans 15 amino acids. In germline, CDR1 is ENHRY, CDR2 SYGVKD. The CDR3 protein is CAISEVRGVTDTQYF.

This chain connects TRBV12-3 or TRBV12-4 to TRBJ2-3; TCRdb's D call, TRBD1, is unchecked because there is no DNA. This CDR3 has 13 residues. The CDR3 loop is CASRLGRGYTQYF.